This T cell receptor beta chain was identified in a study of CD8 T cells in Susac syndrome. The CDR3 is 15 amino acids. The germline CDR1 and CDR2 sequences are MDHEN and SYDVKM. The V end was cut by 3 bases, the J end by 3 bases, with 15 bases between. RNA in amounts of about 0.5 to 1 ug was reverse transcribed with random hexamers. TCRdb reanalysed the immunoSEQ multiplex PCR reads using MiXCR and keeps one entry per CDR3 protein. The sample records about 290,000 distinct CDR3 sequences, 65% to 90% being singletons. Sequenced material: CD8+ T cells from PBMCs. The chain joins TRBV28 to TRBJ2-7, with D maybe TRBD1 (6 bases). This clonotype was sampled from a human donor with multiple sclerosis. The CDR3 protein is CASSLLTGIDYEQYF. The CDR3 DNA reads TGTGCCAGCAGTTTGTTGACAGGTATTGACTACGAGCAGTACTTC.